The 23 T cell receptor beta chains reported below all come from one sample, sequenced in a study of vaccination and CD4 T cells after COVID-19. The Oncomine TCR Beta short-read assay generated sequence data from the DNA of cultured CD4+ T cells. TCRdb reprocessed the PCR reads via MiXCR and lists one record per CDR3 protein. The sample includes fewer than 11,000 distinct CDR3 sequences, 30% seen only once; the top ten take roughly a tenth. Their antigen targets remain unknown. The treatment here: approximately 9-day PBMC culture with coronavirus spike peptide pools or control peptides (ViraFEST assay). The sequences come from CD4+ T cells from blood, cultured in vitro, collected after SARS-CoV-2 vaccination. These receptors all stem from a human donor who had recovered from COVID-19.

This clonotype occurred a few times. This chain links TRBV6-8 with TRBJ1-5; D is undetermined. The CDR3 is 14 amino acids. In germline, CDR1 is MNHGY, CDR2 SAAAGT. V was shortened by 6 bases and J by 2 bases, with 11 bases between the two germline ends. As DNA, the CDR3 is TGTGCCAGCAGCGCCCACCAGGGCAATCAGCCCCAGCATTTT. As protein: CASSAHQGNQPQHF.

The chain employs TRBV2 and TRBJ2-5; 7 bases are shared with TRBD2. Germline V gene lookup returns CDR1 SNHLY and CDR2 FYNNEI. Trimming at V came to 4 bases and at J to 2 bases, leaving 10 bases not matched to a gene. The CDR3 consists of 16 residues. CDR3 nucleotide sequence: TGTGCCAGCAGTGCAAAACTTGGACTAGGTCAAGAGACCCAGTACTTC. It specifies CASSAKLGLGQETQYF.

This clonotype has only a few counts. The chain carries TRBV19 and TRBJ1-1; perhaps TRBD1 as D (5 bases). The CDR3 length is 15 residues. The V end lost 3 bases, the J end lost 1 base, and 12 bases lay between the germline ends. CDR1 is LNHDA and CDR2 is SQIVND in the germline V gene (reference sequence). CDR3 coding DNA: TGTGCCAGTAGTATCCCGGGGGGAGCGAACACTGAAGCTTTCTTT. This gives the protein CASSIPGGANTEAFF.

The genes are TRBV2 and TRBJ2-3; 8 bases align to TRBD1. The CDR3 spans 15 residues. Per the germline V gene, CDR1 is SNHLY and CDR2 is FYNNEI. The V segment lost 4 bases and the J segment 3 bases; nucleotides outside the gene matches: 6. The CDR3 nucleotides are TGTGCCAGCAGTGCAGGGGGCACGGGTACAGATACGCAGTATTTT. It encodes CASSAGGTGTDTQYF. Filled out from reference TRBV2 and TRBJ2-3, the complete variable domain reads EPEVTQTPSHQVTQMGQEVILRCVPISNHLYFYWYRQILGQKVEFLVSFYNNEISEKSEIFDDQFSVERPDGSNFTLKIRSTKLEDSAMYFCASSAGGTGTDTQYFGPGTRLTVL.

This clonotype has only a few counts. The rearrangement uses TRBV7-2 and TRBJ2-7; D is undetermined. V lost 5 bases and J 7 bases, leaving 12 bases between the germline ends. The CDR3 contains 12 residues. Germline CDR1 is SGHTA and CDR2 is FQGNSA. The CDR3 region is CASSSGVGEQYF. The DNA for the CDR3 is TGTGCCAGCAGCAGTGGGGTGGGGGAGCAGTACTTC.

The rearrangement links TRBV4-3 to TRBJ2-7; 7 nucleotides line up with TRBD2. The CDR3 totals 17 residues. J gave up 0 bases and V 0 bases, and 8 bases lay outside the gene matches. Germline-derived CDR1 and CDR2 are LGHNA and YSLEER. The CDR3 nucleotides read TGCGCCAGCAGCCAAGAATGGGGGGGACTGACCTCCTACGAGCAGTACTTC. It specifies CASSQEWGGLTSYEQYF.

The chain employs TRBV4-3 and TRBJ2-7, with a weak D call TRBD2 (6 bases). This CDR3 comprises 14 residues. V lost 0 bases, J lost 5 bases, and 11 bases lay in between. Germline V lookup: CDR1 LGHNA, CDR2 YSLEER. The CDR3 sequence is CASSQDLGGNEQYF. The CDR3 DNA follows: TGCGCCAGCAGCCAAGATCTTGGAGGGAACGAGCAGTACTTC.

A few counts support this clonotype. The chain uses TRBV27 and TRBJ2-3; D call uncertain. Trimming stripped 3 bases from V and 0 bases from J, with 10 bases between. The CDR3 covers 15 residues. The germline gives CDR1 MNHEY, CDR2 SMNVEV (reference sequence). CDR3 nucleotides: TGTGCCAGCAGTTTCTGGGCGGTTAGCACAGATACGCAGTATTTT. Encoded protein: CASSFWAVSTDTQYF.

The chain is built from TRBV7-2 and TRBJ2-7, with D possibly TRBD1 on 6 matching bases. Between the trimmed V and J ends, which lost 3 bases and 2 bases, there was a span of 14 bases. The CDR3 is 15 amino acids. Germline values: CDR1 SGHTA, CDR2 FQGNSA. The CDR3 sequence is CASSFNRDPPYEQYF. The CDR3 coding sequence is TGTGCCAGCAGCTTTAACAGGGACCCCCCCTACGAGCAGTACTTC.

By sample share, this clonotype is large. CDR3 protein: CSVRPNWGPQYF. CDR3 in DNA: TGCAGCGTGAGACCCAACTGGGGCCCCCAGTACTTC. This sequence joins TRBV29-1 and TRBJ2-5; tentatively, D is TRBD1 (5 bases). The germline gives CDR1 SQVTM, CDR2 ANQGSEA. Trimming removed 6 bases at V and 9 bases at J, with 17 bases between. The CDR3 consists of 12 residues. Complete variable domain (other parts from reference TRBV29-1 and TRBJ2-5): SAVISQKPSRDICQRGTSLTIQCQVDSQVTMMFWYRQQPGQSLTLIATANQGSEATYESGFVIDKFPISRPNLTFSTLTVSNMSPEDSSIYLCSVRPNWGPQYFGPGTRLLVL.

The rearrangement joins TRBV6-5 to TRBJ1-2; D gene ambiguous. The V and J ends lost 2 bases and 0 bases respectively, with 16 bases between them. CDR3 length equals 17 residues. The V gene's germline CDR1 is MNHEY and CDR2 SVGAGI. The CDR3 reads CASSYVPPRSANYGYTF. In DNA, the CDR3 is TGTGCCAGCAGTTACGTCCCCCCGCGTTCGGCTAACTATGGCTACACCTTC.

V is TRBV20-1 and J is TRBJ2-1, with 9 bases lining up with TRBD2. J was trimmed by 6 bases and V by 8 bases; bases with no gene match: 14. CDR3 length: 15 residues. Looked up from germline, CDR1 is DFQATT and CDR2 is SNEGSKA (reference sequence). CDR3 residues: CSSLPRTSVINEQFF. The CDR3 DNA is TGCAGTTCGCTACCCCGGACTAGCGTCATCAATGAGCAGTTCTTC.

The V and J genes are TRBV4-3 and TRBJ1-2; D uncertain. V was shortened by 0 bases and J by 1 base, with 9 bases between the two germline ends. Germline CDR1 LGHNA, CDR2 YSLEER. This CDR3 comprises 15 residues. CDR3 DNA: TGCGCCAGCAGCCAAGATTCCGTGATTAACTATGGCTACACCTTC. It codes for CASSQDSVINYGYTF.

V gene TRBV29-1 combines with J gene TRBJ1-2; D might be TRBD1 (6 bases). The CDR3 loop spans 14 amino acids. Per germline, CDR1 SQVTM and CDR2 ANQGSEA. Trimming shortened V by 6 bases and J by 0 bases, and 14 bases separated the two germline ends. CDR3 nucleotides: TGCAGCGTAACAGGGTCCTCTGCTAACTATGGCTACACCTTC. Residues: CSVTGSSANYGYTF.

This clonotype was detected only a few times. The V gene is TRBV19, the J gene TRBJ1-1; no firm D call. V was trimmed by 4 bases and J by 1 base, leaving 4 bases between them. This CDR3 is 12 amino acids long. Per the germline V gene, CDR1 is LNHDA and CDR2 is SQIVND (reference sequence). CDR3 DNA sequence: TGTGCCAGTAGTAGAGGGAACACTGAAGCTTTCTTT. It specifies CASSRGNTEAFF.

The chain links TRBV27 to TRBJ2-6, with a possible D match to TRBD2 (6 bases). Germline values: CDR1 MNHEY, CDR2 SMNVEV (reference sequence). The V gene lost 3 bases and the J gene lost 4 bases, with 16 bases spanning the gap. The CDR3 extends over 17 amino acids. The CDR3 reads CASSFRLDGAGANVLTF. DNA of the CDR3: TGTGCCAGCAGTTTCCGACTAGATGGGGCCGGGGCCAACGTCCTGACTTTC.

The V gene is TRBV20-1, the J gene TRBJ1-1; TRBD1 is a possible D gene (5 bases). Trimming left V 0 bases short and J 0 bases short, with 11 bases between. Per germline, CDR1 DFQATT and CDR2 SNEGSKA (reference sequence). This CDR3 region has 15 residues. The CDR3 DNA reads as TGCAGTGCTAGAGATCTCCGAGGGGTGAACACTGAAGCTTTCTTT. This encodes CSARDLRGVNTEAFF.

The chain recombines TRBV6-1 with TRBJ2-3; D is perhaps TRBD1 (5 bases). Trimming pared 7 bases from V and 2 bases from J, leaving 16 bases between. CDR1 is MNHNS and CDR2 is SASEGT in the germline V gene. CDR3 length: 15 amino acids. The CDR3 DNA follows: TGTGCCAGCAACGGAAGACAGACACCCACAGATACGCAGTATTTT. Its translation is CASNGRQTPTDTQYF.

The chain is built from TRBV18 and TRBJ2-1, with D hard to call. Germline values: CDR1 KGHSH, CDR2 LQKENI. The CDR3 totals 15 residues. The V and J ends lost 5 bases and 1 base respectively, with 12 bases between them. The CDR3 is CASSRSENSYNEQFF. The DNA for the CDR3 is TGTGCCAGCTCAAGGTCCGAGAATTCCTACAATGAGCAGTTCTTC.

V and J are TRBV7-2 and TRBJ1-2; no reliable D call. The CDR3 contains 13 residues. V was shortened by 3 bases and J by 4 bases, with 9 bases between the two germline ends. CDR1 and CDR2 from the germline V gene are SGHTA and FQGNSA. CDR3 in amino acids: CASSLKERYGYTF. The DNA of the CDR3 is TGTGCCAGCAGCTTGAAGGAGCGCTATGGCTACACCTTC.

J is TRBJ1-5 and V is TRBV27, with 9 positions matching TRBD1. V lost 4 bases to trimming and J lost 6 bases; unmatched junction nucleotides: 13. The CDR3 is 17 amino acids. In germline, CDR1 is MNHEY, CDR2 SMNVEV (reference sequence). Written as DNA, the CDR3 is TGTGCCAGCAGTTCTTTGGAGGACAGGGGATTTGGTCAGCCCCAGCATTTT. Encoded protein: CASSSLEDRGFGQPQHF.

Only a few counts were recorded for this clonotype. The chain uses TRBV6-1 and TRBJ2-1, with D possibly being TRBD2 (6 bases). V was shortened by 6 bases and J by 0 bases, with 9 bases between the two germline ends. Germline CDR1 MNHNS, CDR2 SASEGT. This CDR3 contains 14 residues. The DNA for the CDR3 is TGTGCCAGCAGGGACTATGTCTCCTACAATGAGCAGTTCTTC. Its protein is CASRDYVSYNEQFF.

V and J are TRBV27 and TRBJ2-3; D ambiguous. The V end lost 1 base, the J end lost 0 bases, and 8 bases lay between the germline ends. CDR3 size: 15 residues. Germline CDR1 and CDR2: MNHEY and SMNVEV (reference sequence). The CDR3 protein is CASSLYFPSTDTQYF. CDR3 bases: TGTGCCAGCAGTTTATACTTCCCTAGCACAGATACGCAGTATTTT.